These T cell receptor beta chains were read from a single sample in a study of blood T cell repertoires in COVID-19. Sequencing used immunoSEQ multiplex PCR; TCRdb keeps in-frame clones, though not all of them. The table shows 150,000 to 200,000 clones, with more than 75% occurring only once. Sequencing was done on a sample of peripheral blood. The source is a man aged 18 to 35 with COVID-19, enrolled during active disease. The CDR3 runs from the conserved cysteine through the conserved F or W. A D gene is named only where the DNA matches it firmly. A clone size is listed for some rows: how often the clone was seen (once, few, many), or a class if it is expanded.

clone size	D gene	V gene	J gene	CDR3 protein
NA	TRBD1	TRBV19	TRBJ1-2	CAAKAGGSSGYTF
NA	TRBD1	TRBV3-1/TRBV3-2	TRBJ1-2	CASSHQGQALYGYTF
NA	TRBD1	TRBV27	TRBJ1-2	CASSLGGGRGYTF
NA	NA	TRBV29-1	TRBJ2-1	CSLSLSSYNEQFF
NA	TRBD1	TRBV6-2/TRBV6-3	TRBJ1-6	CASSYWDSNSPLHF
NA	NA	TRBV27	TRBJ2-3	CASSPRRTSTDTQYF
NA	NA	TRBV15	TRBJ2-1	CATSRVFRGNEQFF
NA	NA	TRBV19	TRBJ1-2	CASSISPTENYGYTF
NA	TRBD1	TRBV13	TRBJ2-1	CASDQGGSDEQFF
once	NA	TRBV2	TRBJ2-4	CASSAAGIQYF
NA	TRBD1	TRBV28	TRBJ2-7	CASRRETGTASYEQYF
NA	NA	TRBV24-1	TRBJ2-2	CATSDSYRISNLGELFF
NA	NA	TRBV18	TRBJ1-2	CASSPSDTYYGYTF
NA	NA	TRBV7-8	TRBJ1-3	CASSFNRDTGNTIYF